Sequencing of this T cell receptor beta chain was carried out in a study of cytomegalovirus exposure and HLA in healthy donors. Germline CDR1 is MNHNY and CDR2 is SVGAGI (reference sequence). V lost 2 bases, J lost 1 base, and 12 bases lay in between. This CDR3 is built from 16 residues. A multiplex PCR was run with 60 Vbeta primers and 13 Jbeta primers. Measured with immunoSEQ multiplex PCR; TCRdb has only the in-frame clones, and not every one. The data hold approximately 200,000 clones, with 84% observed a single time. V is TRBV6-6 and J is TRBJ2-1; unclear D gene. The source material was PBMCs. The receptor's source is a boy between 10 and 17 years old in good health and CMV-seronegative. CDR3 in DNA: TGTGCCAGCAGTTACCTTCCCCCGGGTTCCTACAATGAGCAGTTCTTC. Translating it yields CASSYLPPGSYNEQFF.